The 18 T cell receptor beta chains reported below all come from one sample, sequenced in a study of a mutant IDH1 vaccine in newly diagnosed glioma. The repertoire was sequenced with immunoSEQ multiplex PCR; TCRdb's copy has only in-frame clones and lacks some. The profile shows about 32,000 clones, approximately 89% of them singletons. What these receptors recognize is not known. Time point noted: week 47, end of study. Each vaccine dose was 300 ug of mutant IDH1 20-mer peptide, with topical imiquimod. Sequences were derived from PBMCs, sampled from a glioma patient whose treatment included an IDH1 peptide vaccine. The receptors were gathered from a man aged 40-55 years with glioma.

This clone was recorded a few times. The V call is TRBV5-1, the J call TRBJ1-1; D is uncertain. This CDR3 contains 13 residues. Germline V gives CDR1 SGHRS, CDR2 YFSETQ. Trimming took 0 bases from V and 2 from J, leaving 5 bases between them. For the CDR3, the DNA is TGCGCCAGCAGCTTGGATCCAAACACTGAAGCTTTCTTT. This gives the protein CASSLDPNTEAFF.

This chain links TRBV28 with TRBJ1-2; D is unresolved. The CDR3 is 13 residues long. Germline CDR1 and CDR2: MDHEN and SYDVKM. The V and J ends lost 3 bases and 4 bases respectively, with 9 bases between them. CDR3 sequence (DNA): TGTGCCAGCAGTTTGGGCTATGCCTATGGCTACACCTTC. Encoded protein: CASSLGYAYGYTF.

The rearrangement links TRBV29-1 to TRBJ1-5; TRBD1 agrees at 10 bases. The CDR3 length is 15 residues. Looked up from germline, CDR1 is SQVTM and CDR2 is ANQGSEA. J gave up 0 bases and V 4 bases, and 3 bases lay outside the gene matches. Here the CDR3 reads CSVGTGGGSNQPQHF. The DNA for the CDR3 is TGCAGCGTTGGGACAGGGGGTGGTAGCAATCAGCCCCAGCATTTT. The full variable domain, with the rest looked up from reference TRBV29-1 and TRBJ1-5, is SAVISQKPSRDICQRGTSLTIQCQVDSQVTMMFWYRQQPGQSLTLIATANQGSEATYESGFVIDKFPISRPNLTFSTLTVSNMSPEDSSIYLCSVGTGGGSNQPQHFGDGTRLSIL.

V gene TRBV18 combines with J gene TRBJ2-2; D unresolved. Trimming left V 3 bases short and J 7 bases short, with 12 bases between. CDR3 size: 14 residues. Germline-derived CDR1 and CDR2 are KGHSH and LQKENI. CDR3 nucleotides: TGTGCCAGCTCACCGACGGTCTCCGGCGGGGAGCTGTTTTTT. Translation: CASSPTVSGGELFF.

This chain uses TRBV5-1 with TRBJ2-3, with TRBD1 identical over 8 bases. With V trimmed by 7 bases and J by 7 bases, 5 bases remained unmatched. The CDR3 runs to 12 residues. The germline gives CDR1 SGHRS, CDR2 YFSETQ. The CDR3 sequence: CASGTGGHTQYF. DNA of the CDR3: TGCGCCAGCGGTACAGGGGGTCATACGCAGTATTTT.

In nucleotides, the CDR3 is TGTGCCAGCAGCTCCCGACTAGCGGGGGCCAACCAAGAGACCCAGTACTTC. Translating gives CASSSRLAGANQETQYF. This chain joins TRBV13 and TRBJ2-5; 12 positions match TRBD2. The V gene's germline CDR1 is PRHDT and CDR2 FYEKMQ (reference sequence). Unmatched junction bases numbered 6, after V lost 4 bases and J lost 0 bases. The length of the CDR3 is 17 residues.

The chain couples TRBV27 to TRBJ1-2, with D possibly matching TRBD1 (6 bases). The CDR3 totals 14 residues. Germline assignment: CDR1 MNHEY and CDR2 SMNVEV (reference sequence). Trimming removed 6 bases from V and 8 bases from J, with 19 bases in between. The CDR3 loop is CASRSPRGRRGYTF. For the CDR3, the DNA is TGTGCCAGCAGATCCCCCAGGGGAAGAAGGGGCTACACCTTC.

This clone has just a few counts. The CDR3 loop is CASSLAGIYGTAADTQYF. The CDR3 DNA is TGCGCCAGCAGCTTGGCTGGTATTTATGGGACAGCTGCAGATACGCAGTATTTT. The chain couples TRBV5-1 to TRBJ2-3; 7 bases are a match to TRBD1. CDR3 length: 18 residues. Per germline, CDR1 SGHRS and CDR2 YFSETQ. After removal of 0 bases from V and 4 bases from J, the junction contained 14 bases not matched to a gene.

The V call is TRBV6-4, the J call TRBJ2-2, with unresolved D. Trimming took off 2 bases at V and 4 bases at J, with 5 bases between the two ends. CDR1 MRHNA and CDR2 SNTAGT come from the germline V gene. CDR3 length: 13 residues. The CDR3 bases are TGTGCCAGCAGTGACCGGTCCACCGGGGAGCTGTTTTTT. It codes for CASSDRSTGELFF.

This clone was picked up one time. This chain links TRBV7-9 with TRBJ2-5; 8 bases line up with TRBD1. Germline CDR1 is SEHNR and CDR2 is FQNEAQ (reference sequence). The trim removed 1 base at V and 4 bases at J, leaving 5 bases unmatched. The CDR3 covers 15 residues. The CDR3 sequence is CASSLGRQGLETQYF. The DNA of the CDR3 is TGTGCCAGCAGCTTAGGTAGACAGGGGTTAGAGACCCAGTACTTC.

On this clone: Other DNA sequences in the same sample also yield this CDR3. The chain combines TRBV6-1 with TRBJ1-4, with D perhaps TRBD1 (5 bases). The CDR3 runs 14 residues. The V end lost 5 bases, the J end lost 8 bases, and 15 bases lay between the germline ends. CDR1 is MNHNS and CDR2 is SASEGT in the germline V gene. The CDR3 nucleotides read TGTGCCAGCAGTTGGTCTGGGGCAAAAGAAAAACTGTTTTTT. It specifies CASSWSGAKEKLFF.

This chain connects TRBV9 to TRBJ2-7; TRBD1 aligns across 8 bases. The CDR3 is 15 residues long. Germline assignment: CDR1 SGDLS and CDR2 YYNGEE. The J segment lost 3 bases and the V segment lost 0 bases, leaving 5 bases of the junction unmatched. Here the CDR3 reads CASSVDPTGGYEQYF. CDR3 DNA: TGTGCCAGCAGCGTAGACCCTACAGGGGGCTACGAGCAGTACTTC.

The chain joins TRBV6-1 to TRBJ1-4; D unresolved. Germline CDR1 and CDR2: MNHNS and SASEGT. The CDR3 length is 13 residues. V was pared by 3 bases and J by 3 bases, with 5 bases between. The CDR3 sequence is CASSEAANEKLFF. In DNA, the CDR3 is TGTGCCAGCAGTGAGGCAGCTAATGAAAAACTGTTTTTT.

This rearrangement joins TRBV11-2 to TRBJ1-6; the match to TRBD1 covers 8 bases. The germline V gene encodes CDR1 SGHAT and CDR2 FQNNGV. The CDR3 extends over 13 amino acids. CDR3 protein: CASLQGAGSPLHF. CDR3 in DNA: TGTGCATCTCTGCAGGGGGCAGGGTCACCCCTCCACTTT.

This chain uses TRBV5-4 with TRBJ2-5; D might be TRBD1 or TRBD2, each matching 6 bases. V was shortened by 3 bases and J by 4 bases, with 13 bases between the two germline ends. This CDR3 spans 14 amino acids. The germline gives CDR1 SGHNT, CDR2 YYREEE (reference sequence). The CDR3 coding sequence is TGTGCCAGCAGCTGGAGGAAGGGGGGAGAGACCCAGTACTTC. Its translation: CASSWRKGGETQYF.

CDR3 in DNA: TGTGCCAGCAGTTTATCGGGGGCGGCAGGGAGGGAGCAGTACTTC. Translation gives CASSLSGAAGREQYF. The genes are TRBV28 and TRBJ2-7; either TRBD1 or TRBD2 may supply D (6 bases each). V dropped 1 base and J dropped 7 bases, with 17 bases sitting between them. The germline V gene encodes CDR1 MDHEN and CDR2 SYDVKM. The CDR3 extends over 15 amino acids.

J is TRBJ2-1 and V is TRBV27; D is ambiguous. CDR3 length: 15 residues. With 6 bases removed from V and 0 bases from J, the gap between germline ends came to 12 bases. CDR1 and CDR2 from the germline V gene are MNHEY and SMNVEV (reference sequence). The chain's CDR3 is CASRPSRSSYNEQFF. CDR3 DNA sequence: TGTGCCAGCAGACCCTCGAGGAGCTCCTACAATGAGCAGTTCTTC.

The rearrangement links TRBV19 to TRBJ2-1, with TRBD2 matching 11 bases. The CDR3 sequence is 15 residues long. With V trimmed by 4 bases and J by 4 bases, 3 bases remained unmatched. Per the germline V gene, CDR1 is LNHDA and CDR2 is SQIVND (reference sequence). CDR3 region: CASSTGTSGYNEQFF. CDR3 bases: TGTGCCAGTAGTACCGGGACTAGCGGTTACAATGAGCAGTTCTTC.